This TCR beta chain was sequenced during a study of neurological immune-mediated disorders. General study points: Sharing of CDR3 amino acid sequences among expanded clones across subjects was absent, suggesting private repertoires in all groups.

Unsorted libraries were generated from 2 million PBMCs. These cells had been stored in RNAlater at -80 C. This clonotype was found many times. Its antigen is not identified. CDR1 is SGHRS, CDR2 YFSETQ, per germline. This CDR3 has 14 residues. Trimming pared 0 bases from V and 3 bases from J, leaving 7 bases between. Synthesis of cDNA was performed by 5'RACE using 10-nucleotide random UMIs. TCRdb re-called the 5' RACE reads with MiXCR, one entry per CDR3 protein. Of under 90,000 distinct CDR3 sequences in the sample, about 9.7% were seen once. The chain couples TRBV5-1 to TRBJ2-1; D may match TRBD1 or TRBD2 (5 bases each). The TCR sequence derives from a middle-aged man in good health. The specimen was PBMCs. Here the CDR3 DNA reads TGCGCCAGCAGCTTGGGAGGGGACTACAATGAGCAGTTCTTC. It translates to CASSLGGDYNEQFF.